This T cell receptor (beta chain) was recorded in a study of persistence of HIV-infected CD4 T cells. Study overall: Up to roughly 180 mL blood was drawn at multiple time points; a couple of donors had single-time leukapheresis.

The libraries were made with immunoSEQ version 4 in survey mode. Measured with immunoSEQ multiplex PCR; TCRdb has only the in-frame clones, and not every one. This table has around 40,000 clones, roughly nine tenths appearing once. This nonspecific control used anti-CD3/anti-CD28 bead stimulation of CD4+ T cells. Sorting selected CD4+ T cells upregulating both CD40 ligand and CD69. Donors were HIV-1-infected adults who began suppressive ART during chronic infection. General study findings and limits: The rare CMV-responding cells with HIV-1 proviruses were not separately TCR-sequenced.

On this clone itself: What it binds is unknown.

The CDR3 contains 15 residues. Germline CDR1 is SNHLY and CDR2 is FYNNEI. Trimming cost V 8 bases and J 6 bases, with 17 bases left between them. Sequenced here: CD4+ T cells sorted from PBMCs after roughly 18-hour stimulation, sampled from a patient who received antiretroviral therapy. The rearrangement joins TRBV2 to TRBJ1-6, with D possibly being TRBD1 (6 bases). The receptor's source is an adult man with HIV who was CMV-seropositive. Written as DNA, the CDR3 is TGTGCCAGCGTCTCCCAAGGGGGAGGTAATTCACCCCTCCACTTT. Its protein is CASVSQGGGNSPLHF.